A single sample gave rise to the 8 T cell receptor beta chains below, sequenced in a study of T-cell reconstitution after alpha-beta-depleted transplantation in children. The TCRbeta library incorporated unique molecular identifiers. TCRdb ran MiXCR on the PCR reads and lists one entry per CDR3 protein. The data show 200,000 to 250,000 distinct CDR3 sequences, with around 13% seen just once and roughly 2.8% held by the top ten. Sample: PBMCs from the stem cell graft donor, taken from the stem cell graft. Every receptor here comes from a human donor who donated a stem cell graft to a child with acute lymphoblastic leukemia.

This clonotype has a count of ten or more. J is TRBJ1-5 and V is TRBV15; a weak D match, TRBD1 (5 bases). The CDR3 spans 15 residues. Per germline, CDR1 LNHNV and CDR2 YYDKDF (reference sequence). Trimming removed 3 bases at V and 9 bases at J, with 18 bases between. In DNA form, the CDR3 reads TGTGCCACCAGCAGCGATGATGGGGCCGCTTTGCCCCAGCATTTT. Encoded protein: CATSSDDGAALPQHF.

This clonotype was observed at least ten times. The J gene is TRBJ2-1, the V gene TRBV11-2, with TRBD2 as a possible D gene (7 bases). The CDR3 loop spans 16 amino acids. Germline CDR1 and CDR2: SGHAT and FQNNGV. The germline V and J ends were trimmed by 1 base and 5 bases, with 15 bases remaining between them. The CDR3 nucleotides read TGTGCCAGCAGCTTAGTGGGGGGGCTCCTAAACAATGAGCAGTTCTTC. It encodes CASSLVGGLLNNEQFF.

This clonotype was recorded at least ten times. The genes are TRBV6-5 and TRBJ1-5, with D unclear. The germline gives CDR1 MNHEY, CDR2 SVGAGI. The CDR3 is 13 amino acids. Trimming removed 7 bases from V and 5 bases from J, with 12 bases in between. CDR3 in DNA: TGTGCCAGCAAGCGGGCAGCCCATCAGCCCCAGCATTTT. Translating gives CASKRAAHQPQHF.

Points on this clonotype: A read error may explain this, as a much larger clone is one base away. The gene calls are TRBV3-1 and TRBJ1-3; D remains unclear. CDR3 length: 14 residues. Germline V gene sequence: CDR1 LGHDT, CDR2 YNNKEL (reference sequence). In DNA, the CDR3 is TGTGCCAGCAGCCAATACAGAACTGGAAACACCATATGTTTT. Its translation: CASSQYRTGNTICF.

Details on this clonotype: A read error is possible here, since a much larger clone lies one base away. The chain recombines TRBV28 with TRBJ2-3; TRBD2 is a possible D gene (5 bases). Germline CDR1 is MDHEN and CDR2 is SYDVKM. CDR3 length equals 16 residues. For the CDR3, the DNA is TGTGCCAACAGTTTATTCCGAGGACGGGACACAGATACGCAGTATTTT. Translating it yields CANSLFRGRDTDTQYF.

This clonotype was detected many times. The chain couples TRBV20-1 to TRBJ1-1; D not resolved. V was pared by 1 base and J by 5 bases, with 20 bases between. Germline-derived CDR1 and CDR2 are DFQATT and SNEGSKA (reference sequence). The CDR3 extends over 16 amino acids. CDR3 in DNA: TGCAGTGCTAGAGCTATACGAGAGGTTCTGTATACTGAAGCTTTCTTT. The encoded protein is CSARAIREVLYTEAFF.

This clonotype occurred many times. This chain connects TRBV6-1 to TRBJ2-1; D is possibly TRBD2 (6 bases). Deletions cut 7 bases from V and 2 bases from J, with 15 bases between. This CDR3 is built from 15 residues. Germline V gene data show CDR1 as MNHNS and CDR2 as SASEGT. The CDR3 region has the DNA TGTGCCAGCACCGACGGGGGTAGCGCCTACAATGAGCAGTTCTTC. This codes for CASTDGGSAYNEQFF.

This clonotype was observed many times. The rearrangement uses TRBV9 and TRBJ2-1; 9 bases are shared with TRBD2. V trimming: 1 base; J trimming: 4 bases; junction bases outside the gene matches: 3. The CDR3 sequence is 15 residues long. From germline, CDR1 is SGDLS and CDR2 YYNGEE. Here the CDR3 reads CASSVLAGAYNEQFF. The CDR3, as DNA: TGTGCCAGCAGCGTATTAGCGGGAGCGTACAATGAGCAGTTCTTC.